A single sample gave rise to the 4 T cell receptor beta chains below, sequenced in a study of blood T cell repertoires in COVID-19. Using immunoSEQ multiplex PCR, the repertoire was profiled, and TCRdb retains in-frame clones only, with some absent. The table shows fewer than 500,000 clones, with more than 75% occurring only once. Source material: peripheral blood. Receptors originate from a human donor with acute or convalescent COVID-19. The donor label of this sample is uncertain.

A few counts support this clone. This chain connects TRBV11-2 to TRBJ2-5, with TRBD2 as a possible D gene (6 bases). The CDR3 length is 15 residues. Germline CDR1 SGHAT, CDR2 FQNNGV. V was pared by 3 bases and J by 5 bases, with 16 bases between. In nucleotides, the CDR3 is TGTGCCAGCAGCTTCAATTTTGGGGGGACGGAGACCCAGTACTTC. Its protein is CASSFNFGGTETQYF.

The rearrangement links TRBV3-1 (or the pseudogene TRBV3-2) to TRBJ1-2, with unresolved D. Trimming took off 0 bases at V and 9 bases at J, with 11 bases between the two ends. Germline CDR1 reads LGHDT; CDR2 reads YNNKEL (reference sequence). The CDR3 runs to 13 residues. The CDR3 sequence is CASSQDRRVSYTF. The CDR3 region has the DNA TGTGCCAGCAGCCAAGATCGTCGGGTGAGCTACACCTTC.

The CDR3 region has the DNA TGCGCCAGCAGCTCAACAGGGGGGCCGGGCGAGACCCAGTACTTC. Translating gives CASSSTGGPGETQYF. The chain joins TRBV5-1 to TRBJ2-5; 8 bases align to TRBD1. CDR1 and CDR2 from the germline V gene are SGHRS and YFSETQ. Germline trimming cut 3 bases from V and 5 bases from J; bases unmatched to any gene: 9. This CDR3 comprises 15 residues.

The chain is built from TRBV11-2 and TRBJ1-5, with TRBD1 matching 7 bases. CDR1 is SGHAT and CDR2 is FQNNGV in the germline V gene. The V gene end was trimmed by 5 bases and the J gene end by 1 base; junction bases not matched to a gene: 14. The CDR3 spans 18 residues. CDR3 protein: CASSKGTEISSSNQPQHF. DNA of the CDR3: TGTGCCAGCAGCAAAGGGACAGAAATATCATCAAGCAATCAGCCCCAGCATTTT.